The 11 T cell receptor beta chains below were found in one sample sequenced in a study of blood T cell repertoires in COVID-19 (dated by TCRdb to 2020 to 2022). To prepare the library, the immunoSEQ multiplex PCR assay was applied. In TCRdb, the immuneACCESS table is reduced to in-frame sequences with V and J assigned. These tables do not hold every clone; where another copy was compared, an unresolved V gene accounts for under half, and the others remain unexplained. The table for this sample lists 400,000 to 550,000 clones; around 89% of them were counted only once. About 4.5% of the sample rests with the top ten. What was sequenced was peripheral blood. These receptors were collected from a woman aged 25-40 years with acute or convalescent COVID-19.

The chain recombines TRBV6-5 with TRBJ2-2, with D unclear. The V gene's germline CDR1 is MNHEY and CDR2 SVGAGI. There are 15 residues in the CDR3. V lost 3 bases and J lost 4, with 12 bases in between. CDR3 coding DNA: TGTGCCAGCAGTTATAGTGAGCTCGGCACCGGGGAGCTGTTTTTT. Translating gives CASSYSELGTGELFF.

This chain joins TRBV7-8 and TRBJ2-1, with D possibly being TRBD1 (5 bases). V was clipped by 5 bases and J by 8 bases, with 16 bases between them. The CDR3 is 14 residues long. Per germline, CDR1 SGHVS and CDR2 FQNEAQ. CDR3 bases: TGTGCCAGCAGCCTAGGGGTTAGGGGCGATGAGCAGTTCTTC. Translated, it gives CASSLGVRGDEQFF.

This chain uses TRBV5-1 with TRBJ1-1, with TRBD1 identical over 8 bases. The CDR3 has 16 amino acids. Losses at the gene ends were 3 bases for V and 4 bases for J; bases not matched to a gene: 11. The germline V gene encodes CDR1 SGHRS and CDR2 YFSETQ. CDR3 DNA: TGCGCCAGCAGCTCGAGTCGGGGACAGGTCGGCACTGAAGCTTTCTTT. It yields the protein CASSSSRGQVGTEAFF.

This clone came up once. The rearrangement joins TRBV5-1 to TRBJ2-1; 12 bases match TRBD1. The germline V gene encodes CDR1 SGHRS and CDR2 YFSETQ. The CDR3 runs to 16 residues. V lost 6 bases to trimming and J lost 2 bases; unmatched junction nucleotides: 6. The chain's CDR3 is CASMGQGAGTYNEQFF. CDR3 DNA sequence: TGCGCCAGCATGGGACAGGGGGCAGGGACCTACAATGAGCAGTTCTTC.

The rearrangement joins TRBV19 to TRBJ1-6; TRBD1 agrees at 8 bases. The CDR3 is 14 residues long. With 5 bases clipped from V and 7 bases from J, the junction kept 4 bases outside the gene matches. Germline V gene sequence: CDR1 LNHDA, CDR2 SQIVND (reference sequence). The CDR3 region is CASSPRDRNSPLHF. The CDR3 nucleotides are TGTGCCAGTAGTCCCCGGGACAGGAATTCACCCCTCCACTTT.

V usage is TRBV3-1 (or the pseudogene TRBV3-2) and J usage is TRBJ1-2, with 9 bases identical to TRBD1. V lost 3 bases to trimming and J lost 8 bases; unmatched junction nucleotides: 10. CDR1 and CDR2 (germline): LGHDT, YNNKEL (reference sequence). The CDR3 contains 15 residues. CDR3 bases: TGTGCCAGCAGCCAGCACAGACAGGGGGAAAGGGGCTACACCTTC. The encoded protein is CASSQHRQGERGYTF.

This clone was seen only a few times. This rearrangement joins TRBV2 to TRBJ1-6; TRBD1 agrees at 9 bases. V trimming: 2 bases; J trimming: 7 bases; junction bases outside the gene matches: 9. Looked up from germline, CDR1 is SNHLY and CDR2 is FYNNEI. The CDR3 covers 17 residues. The CDR3 reads CASSEPLSGTGNSPLHF. For the CDR3, the DNA is TGTGCCAGCAGTGAACCCTTGTCCGGGACAGGGAATTCACCCCTCCACTTT.

This chain joins TRBV5-4 and TRBJ2-7; tentative D call: TRBD1 (6 bases). Trimming stripped 0 bases from V and 2 bases from J, with 9 bases between. Germline V gene sequence: CDR1 SGHNT, CDR2 YYREEE (reference sequence). This CDR3 spans 14 amino acids. The CDR3 region has the DNA TGTGCCAGCAGCTTGGACAGGGCAGCCTACGAGCAGTACTTC. Amino acid sequence: CASSLDRAAYEQYF.

This chain joins TRBV5-1 and TRBJ1-4, with D hard to call. The CDR3 contains 15 residues. V lost 2 bases to trimming and J lost 0 bases, with 8 bases between them. Germline assignment: CDR1 SGHRS and CDR2 YFSETQ. CDR3 protein: CASSFASATNEKLFF. CDR3 nucleotides: TGCGCCAGCAGCTTCGCCTCAGCAACTAATGAAAAACTGTTTTTT.

A single count supports this clone. CDR3 sequence (DNA): TGTGCCAGCTCACCAGGACAGGGGCGAAACACCATATATTTT. It is translated as CASSPGQGRNTIYF. The chain carries TRBV18 and TRBJ1-3, with TRBD1 matching over 9 bases. Looked up from germline, CDR1 is KGHSH and CDR2 is LQKENI. This CDR3 region has 14 residues. V shed 2 bases and J 5 bases; nucleotides not matched to a gene: 1.

This rearrangement joins TRBV6-5 to TRBJ1-1; D may be TRBD1 (5 bases). This CDR3 has 15 amino acids. V shed 6 bases and J shed 1 base, with 15 bases lying between them. The germline V gene encodes CDR1 MNHEY and CDR2 SVGAGI. The CDR3 region is CASSPPDKRNTEAFF. CDR3 sequence (DNA): TGTGCCAGCAGCCCCCCGGACAAGCGGAACACTGAAGCTTTCTTT.